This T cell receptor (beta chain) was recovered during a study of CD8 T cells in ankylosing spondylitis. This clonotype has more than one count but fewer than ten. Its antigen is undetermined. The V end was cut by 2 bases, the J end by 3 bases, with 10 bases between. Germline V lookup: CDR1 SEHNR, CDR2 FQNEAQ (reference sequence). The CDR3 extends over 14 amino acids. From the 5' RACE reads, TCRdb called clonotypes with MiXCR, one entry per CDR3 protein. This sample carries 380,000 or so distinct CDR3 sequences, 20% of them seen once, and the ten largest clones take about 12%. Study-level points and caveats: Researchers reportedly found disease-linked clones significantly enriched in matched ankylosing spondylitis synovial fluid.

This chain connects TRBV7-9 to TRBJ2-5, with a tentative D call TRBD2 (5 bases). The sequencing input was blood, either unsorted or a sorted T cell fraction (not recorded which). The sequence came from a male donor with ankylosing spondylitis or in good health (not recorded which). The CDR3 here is CASSLTMGEETQYF. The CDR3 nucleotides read TGTGCCAGCAGCTTAACCATGGGAGAAGAGACCCAGTACTTC.